The clone carrying this TCR beta chain was observed at least ten times. For the second PCR, which ran for about 7 to 12 cycles, a sample-barcoded 5' primer and a J-beta primer mix were used. Each cDNA molecule, via a template-switch adaptor with 12 random nucleotides, was tagged. TCRdb ran MiXCR on the 5' RACE reads and lists one entry per CDR3 protein. The sample includes hundreds of thousands of distinct CDR3 sequences, around 31% of them seen just once. Each of the donors had roughly 9.7 milliliters of peripheral blood drawn into EDTA-treated Vacutainer tubes. The CDR3 has 12 amino acids. Germline-derived CDR1 and CDR2 are SGHTA and FQGNSA. V gave up 3 bases and J gave up 6 bases, with 9 bases separating them. The source of the sample is a study of blood T cells in healthy people across ages.

The rearrangement uses TRBV7-2 and TRBJ2-7; D gene ambiguous. The sample consisted of blood. The receptor's source is a woman of 80 years or more in good health. This CDR3 is CASSLLGLEQYF. The DNA of the CDR3 is TGTGCCAGCAGCTTGCTCGGGCTCGAGCAGTACTTC.